These 19 T cell receptor beta chains originate from one sample sequenced in a study of human T cells and chemical hapten exposure. TCRdb processed the RACE reads anew with MiXCR; each CDR3 protein has one entry. The sample lists some 380,000 distinct CDR3 sequences; approximately 5% were seen once. The time point denotes: patch test 1, 2 weeks after DPC sensitization. Treatment of the sample: therapeutic diphenylcyclopropenone sensitization with weekly scalp DPC. The sample was whole blood, taken in connection with sensitization to the hapten diphenylcyclopropenone (DPC). The receptors were sampled from a woman aged 50 to 65 with alopecia areata. Some clones in this sample may be carry-over from other donors' samples.

This clonotype was counted between two and nine times. The CDR3 nucleotides are TGTGCCAGCAGTTTCTCCGGGGGTGAGCAGTTCTTC. Translated: CASSFSGGEQFF. The gene calls are TRBV27 and TRBJ2-1, with a weak D call TRBD2 (6 bases). The germline V gene encodes CDR1 MNHEY and CDR2 SMNVEV (reference sequence). The CDR3 sequence is 12 residues long. The germline V and J ends were trimmed by 3 bases and 9 bases, with 9 bases remaining between them.

The rearrangement joins TRBV3-1 to TRBJ2-3; TRBD2 matches at 8 bases. Trimming at V came to 4 bases and at J to 3 bases, leaving 9 bases not matched to a gene. This CDR3 has 16 residues. CDR1 is LGHDT and CDR2 is YNNKEL in the germline V gene (reference sequence). The CDR3 reads CASSLRQAGATDTQYF. The CDR3 DNA sequence: TGTGCCAGCAGCCTAAGACAAGCGGGAGCGACAGATACGCAGTATTTT.

This clonotype was seen ten or more times. This rearrangement joins TRBV10-1 to TRBJ1-2; D unresolved. This CDR3 region has 13 residues. With 0 bases removed from V and 4 bases from J, the gap between germline ends came to 6 bases. The germline CDR1 and CDR2 sequences are WNHNN and SYGVQD (reference sequence). The CDR3 here is CASSESGVYGYTF. The CDR3 DNA reads TGCGCCAGCAGTGAGTCTGGGGTCTATGGCTACACCTTC.

The sample holds many counts of this clonotype. V usage is TRBV5-1 and J usage is TRBJ2-2; D ambiguous. Trimming pared 0 bases from V and 6 bases from J, leaving 9 bases between. The CDR3 spans 14 residues. Germline V gene data show CDR1 as SGHRS and CDR2 as YFSETQ. The CDR3 sequence is CASSLGFRSGELFF. CDR3 nucleotide sequence: TGCGCCAGCAGCTTGGGGTTCCGGTCCGGGGAGCTGTTTTTT. Combining the CDR3 with reference TRBV5-1 and TRBJ2-2 gives the whole variable domain KAGVTQTPRYLIKTRGQQVTLSCSPISGHRSVSWYQQTPGQGLQFLFEYFSETQRNKGNFPGRFSGRQFSNSRSEMNVSTLELGDSALYLCASSLGFRSGELFFGEGSRLTVL.

This clonotype was observed a handful of times. The chain recombines TRBV5-1 with TRBJ1-1, with TRBD1 matching 7 bases. The CDR3 covers 13 residues. Germline V lookup: CDR1 SGHRS, CDR2 YFSETQ. The trim removed 4 bases at V and 7 bases at J, leaving 7 bases unmatched. CDR3 amino acids: CASSEQGTSEAFF. The DNA of the CDR3 is TGCGCCAGCAGCGAACAGGGGACTAGTGAAGCTTTCTTT.

This clonotype was recorded many times. The chain combines TRBV6-2 or TRBV6-3 with TRBJ2-7; D is possibly TRBD1 (5 bases). Germline V gene sequence: CDR1 MNHEY, CDR2 SVGEGT. The length of the CDR3 is 15 residues. V was cut by 7 bases and J by 0 bases, with 16 bases left in between. The CDR3, as DNA: TGTGCCAGCAACAACGGACATCACCTCTCCTACGAGCAGTACTTC. Protein product: CASNNGHHLSYEQYF.

This clonotype was recorded many times. The chain recombines TRBV20-1 with TRBJ2-5; TRBD1 agrees at 7 bases. The CDR3 runs 14 residues. The V gene end was trimmed by 0 bases and the J gene end by 2 bases; junction bases not matched to a gene: 3. Germline CDR1 and CDR2: DFQATT and SNEGSKA (reference sequence). The CDR3 spells CSARERGPQETQYF. The CDR3 DNA sequence: TGCAGTGCTAGAGAGAGGGGGCCTCAAGAGACCCAGTACTTC.

The CDR3 coding sequence is TGTGCCAGCATTGGGGGACAGGCTAGCTCCTACGAGCAGTACTTC. This encodes CASIGGQASSYEQYF. The chain employs TRBV28 and TRBJ2-7; 8 bases align to TRBD1. In germline, CDR1 is MDHEN, CDR2 SYDVKM. The CDR3 contains 15 residues. With 7 bases clipped from V and 0 bases from J, the junction kept 8 bases outside the gene matches.

The chain is built from TRBV14 and TRBJ2-1; D remains ambiguous. The CDR3 totals 14 residues. V was cut by 4 bases and J by 6 bases, with 13 bases left in between. Germline V CDR1 and CDR2: SGHDN, FVKESK. The CDR3 bases are TGTGCCAGCAGCCCCCCTTTGTGGAGCAATGAGCAGTTCTTC. Amino acids: CASSPPLWSNEQFF.

The V gene is TRBV20-1, the J gene TRBJ1-4; 8 positions match TRBD1. Per the germline V gene, CDR1 is DFQATT and CDR2 is SNEGSKA (reference sequence). The CDR3 runs to 14 residues. The V segment lost 5 bases and the J segment 8 bases; nucleotides outside the gene matches: 10. CDR3 sequence: CSAVQGASGEKLFF. For the CDR3, the DNA is TGCAGTGCTGTTCAGGGGGCCTCGGGCGAAAAACTGTTTTTT.

In this sample, this clonotype turned up many times. This chain uses TRBV20-1 with TRBJ1-5; TRBD1 might be the D (5 bases). Germline V gene sequence: CDR1 DFQATT, CDR2 SNEGSKA (reference sequence). Between the trimmed V and J ends, which lost 5 bases and 3 bases, there was a span of 14 bases. This CDR3 has 14 residues. CDR3 sequence (DNA): TGCAGTGCTGCCCGCCGGGACTCCAATCAGCCCCAGCATTTT. Amino acid sequence: CSAARRDSNQPQHF.

The sample holds a few counts of this clonotype. The J gene is TRBJ2-5, the V gene TRBV2; TRBD2 is a possible D gene (6 bases). The germline V and J ends were trimmed by 3 bases and 0 bases, with 14 bases remaining between them. In germline, CDR1 is SNHLY, CDR2 FYNNEI. This CDR3 is 16 amino acids long. The CDR3 here is CASSDMGTDYQETQYF. In DNA, the CDR3 is TGTGCCAGCAGTGATATGGGGACTGACTACCAAGAGACCCAGTACTTC. Full variable domain (remainder filled in from reference TRBV2 and TRBJ2-5): EPEVTQTPSHQVTQMGQEVILRCVPISNHLYFYWYRQILGQKVEFLVSFYNNEISEKSEIFDDQFSVERPDGSNFTLKIRSTKLEDSAMYFCASSDMGTDYQETQYFGPGTRLLVL.

This clonotype was seen only a few times. The chain recombines TRBV20-1 with TRBJ2-2, with D perhaps TRBD1 (7 bases). Germline V gives CDR1 DFQATT, CDR2 SNEGSKA (reference sequence). The CDR3 totals 15 residues. V was cut by 6 bases and J by 6 bases, with 20 bases left in between. As DNA, the CDR3 is TGCAGTGCCGCCCGGACAGGAGGGACATCCGGGGAGCTGTTTTTT. Translating it yields CSAARTGGTSGELFF.

Worth noting for this clonotype: This may come from a read error, since a much larger clone is one base off. This chain uses TRBV29-1 with TRBJ1-2; D is possibly TRBD1 (5 bases). Germline loops: CDR1 SQVTM, CDR2 ANQGSEA. The CDR3 is 15 residues long. V was clipped by 8 bases and J by 0 bases, with 19 bases between them. The CDR3 bases are TGCAGCACCACTGGGGAGGGGAGTACTAACTATGGCTACACCTTC. Its translation is CSTTGEGSTNYGYTF. Drawing the rest from reference TRBV29-1 and TRBJ1-2, the complete variable domain is SAVISQKPSRDICQRGTSLTIQCQVDSQVTMMFWYRQQPGQSLTLIATANQGSEATYESGFVIDKFPISRPNLTFSTLTVSNMSPEDSSIYLCSTTGEGSTNYGYTFGSGTRLTVV.

At least ten counts were recorded for this clonotype. The chain joins TRBV5-6 to TRBJ2-4; the match to TRBD2 covers 7 bases. Germline V CDR1 and CDR2: SGHDT, YYEEEE. J lost 8 bases, V lost 2 bases, and 4 bases had no gene match. CDR3 length: 13 amino acids. CDR3 DNA: TGTGCCAGCAGCTTTGGCGGGAGTGACATTCAGTACTTC. This gives the protein CASSFGGSDIQYF.

This clonotype occurred a few times. The chain combines TRBV10-3 with TRBJ2-7; 8 nucleotides align to TRBD2. Germline values: CDR1 ENHRY, CDR2 SYGVKD. Trimming cost V 3 bases and J 7 bases; bases outside gene matches: 8. CDR3 length: 14 amino acids. The CDR3 nucleotides are TGTGCCATCAGTGAAGGTAGCGGGATGGGGGAGCAGTACTTC. Amino acid sequence: CAISEGSGMGEQYF.

There are a few counts of this clonotype. The J gene is TRBJ2-1, the V gene TRBV13; D uncertain. Germline assignment: CDR1 PRHDT and CDR2 FYEKMQ (reference sequence). The CDR3 is 15 amino acids. Trimming cost V 1 base and J 5 bases, with 12 bases left between them. In DNA, the CDR3 is TGTGCCAGCAGCTTAGCAATCGGGCCGAACAATGAGCAGTTCTTC. Amino acids: CASSLAIGPNNEQFF.

The V and J genes are TRBV6-5 and TRBJ2-1, with 11 bases that match TRBD2. J lost 1 base, V lost 6 bases, and 8 bases had no gene match. This CDR3 spans 17 amino acids. Germline V gene data show CDR1 as MNHEY and CDR2 as SVGAGI. CDR3 sequence: CASRSLAGGFSYNEQFF. The CDR3 DNA reads as TGTGCCAGCAGATCTCTAGCGGGGGGCTTTTCCTACAATGAGCAGTTCTTC.

The table lists this clonotype with many counts. The rearrangement links TRBV29-1 to TRBJ2-1; D is unclear. Germline V gene lookup returns CDR1 SQVTM and CDR2 ANQGSEA. Trimming stripped 4 bases from V and 4 bases from J, with 20 bases between. This CDR3 has 16 amino acids. CDR3 in DNA: TGCAGCGTTGCCCTTCGGGTACCCCCCCGATACAATGAGCAGTTCTTC. Protein sequence: CSVALRVPPRYNEQFF.